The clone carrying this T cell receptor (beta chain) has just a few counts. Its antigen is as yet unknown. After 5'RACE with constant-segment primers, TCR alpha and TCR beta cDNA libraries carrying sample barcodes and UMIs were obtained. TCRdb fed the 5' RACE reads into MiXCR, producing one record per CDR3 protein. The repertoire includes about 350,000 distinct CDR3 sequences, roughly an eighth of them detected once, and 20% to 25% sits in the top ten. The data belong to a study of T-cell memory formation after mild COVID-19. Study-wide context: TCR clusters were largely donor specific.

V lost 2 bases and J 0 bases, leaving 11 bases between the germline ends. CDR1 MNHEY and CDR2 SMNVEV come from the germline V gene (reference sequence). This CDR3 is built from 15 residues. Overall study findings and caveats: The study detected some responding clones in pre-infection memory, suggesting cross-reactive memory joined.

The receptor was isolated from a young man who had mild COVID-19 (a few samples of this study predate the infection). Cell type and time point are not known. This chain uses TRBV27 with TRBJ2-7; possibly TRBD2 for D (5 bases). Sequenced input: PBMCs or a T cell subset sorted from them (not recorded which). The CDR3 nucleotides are TGTGCCAGCAGTTTAGGACTCCCGATCTCCTACGAGCAGTACTTC. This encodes CASSLGLPISYEQYF.